Following are 18 T cell receptor beta chains from one sample sequenced in a study of OX40 agonist ivuxolimab in advanced cancers. Here immunoSEQ multiplex PCR was the method, and the copy in TCRdb shows in-frame clones only, minus some. The sample lists 77,000 or so clones, 85% to 95% occurring once. The sequenced sample was CD4+ or CD8+ T cells sorted from blood, obtained in a trial of the OX40 agonist ivuxolimab. These receptors originate from an adult with an advanced solid tumor such as melanoma, head and neck, liver or kidney cancer.

The chain uses TRBV30 and TRBJ1-3; no definite D call. CDR1 and CDR2 from the germline V gene are GTSNPN and SVGIG (reference sequence). The CDR3 is 12 amino acids. Trimming took off 2 bases at V and 4 bases at J, with 6 bases between the two ends. The CDR3 region has the DNA TGTGCCTGGAGTACCCTCGGAAACACCATATATTTT. Its translation is CAWSTLGNTIYF.

The chain combines TRBV7-9 with TRBJ1-3; D ambiguous. V was trimmed by 2 bases and J by 3 bases, leaving 5 bases between them. In germline, CDR1 is SEHNR, CDR2 FQNEAQ (reference sequence). This CDR3 spans 13 amino acids. CDR3: CASSLPNGNTIYF. The DNA for the CDR3 is TGTGCCAGCAGCTTACCAAATGGAAACACCATATATTTT.

The chain is built from TRBV7-9 and TRBJ2-1; 7 bases fit TRBD2. CDR3 length equals 16 residues. The V segment lost 0 bases and the J segment 7 bases; nucleotides outside the gene matches: 9. The germline CDR1 and CDR2 sequences are SEHNR and FQNEAQ (reference sequence). The CDR3: CASSLAGGRNGNEQFF. DNA for the CDR3: TGTGCCAGCAGCTTAGCCGGCGGGAGAAATGGGAATGAGCAGTTCTTC.

This CDR3 is CASSLSPPSAGALPEQYF. CDR3 sequence (DNA): TGTGCCAGCAGTTTATCACCCCCCTCAGCGGGAGCCCTCCCCGAGCAGTACTTC. The chain recombines TRBV27 with TRBJ2-7, with 8 bases aligning to TRBD2. CDR1 is MNHEY and CDR2 is SMNVEV in the germline V gene (reference sequence). This CDR3 is built from 18 residues. The trim removed 0 bases at V and 6 bases at J, leaving 16 bases unmatched.

This sequence joins TRBV2 and TRBJ2-1; no clear D gene. Germline V gene lookup returns CDR1 SNHLY and CDR2 FYNNEI. V lost 10 bases and J lost 0, with 16 bases in between. The CDR3 runs 15 residues. CDR3: CATTRKGSSYNEQFF. CDR3 sequence (DNA): TGTGCCACCACAAGGAAGGGTAGCTCCTACAATGAGCAGTTCTTC. The full variable domain, rest sourced from reference TRBV2 and TRBJ2-1, is EPEVTQTPSHQVTQMGQEVILRCVPISNHLYFYWYRQILGQKVEFLVSFYNNEISEKSEIFDDQFSVERPDGSNFTLKIRSTKLEDSAMYFCATTRKGSSYNEQFFGPGTRLTVL.

This sequence joins TRBV28 and TRBJ1-1, with 9 positions matching TRBD1. This CDR3 spans 17 amino acids. In germline, CDR1 is MDHEN, CDR2 SYDVKM. Unmatched junction bases numbered 7, after V lost 1 base and J lost 1 base. The CDR3 sequence: CASSLFRTGAGNTEAFF. CDR3 DNA: TGTGCCAGCAGTTTATTCCGGACAGGGGCAGGGAACACTGAAGCTTTCTTT.

V and J are TRBV27 and TRBJ2-2, with D tentatively TRBD1 (6 bases). The CDR3 covers 15 residues. Germline V gene data show CDR1 as MNHEY and CDR2 as SMNVEV (reference sequence). V was shortened by 2 bases and J by 1 base, with 8 bases between the two germline ends. The CDR3 protein is CASSLQGWNTGELFF. The CDR3 region has the DNA TGTGCCAGCAGTTTACAGGGGTGGAACACCGGGGAGCTGTTTTTT.

The chain joins TRBV5-1 to TRBJ2-7, with D unresolved. This CDR3 has 12 amino acids. V was pared by 1 base and J by 2 bases, with 4 bases between. Germline CDR1 reads SGHRS; CDR2 reads YFSETQ. CDR3 sequence (DNA): TGCGCCAGCAGCTTGACAGCCTACGAGCAGTACTTC. This encodes CASSLTAYEQYF.

The chain couples TRBV7-9 to TRBJ1-1; D uncertain. Germline V gene data show CDR1 as SEHNR and CDR2 as FQNEAQ (reference sequence). V dropped 8 bases and J dropped 0 bases, with 10 bases sitting between them. This CDR3 region has 13 residues. The CDR3 sequence: CASYSRMNTEAFF. The CDR3 DNA reads TGTGCCAGCTATTCCAGGATGAACACTGAAGCTTTCTTT.

The V and J genes are TRBV6-5 and TRBJ1-1; possible D gene TRBD1, 5 bases. The CDR3 loop spans 14 amino acids. The V gene lost 4 bases and the J gene lost 1 base, with 10 bases spanning the gap. Germline V CDR1 and CDR2: MNHEY, SVGAGI. The CDR3 DNA reads as TGTGCCAGCAGTTTTGGGGGAACGAACACTGAAGCTTTCTTT. It is translated as CASSFGGTNTEAFF.

The chain joins TRBV28 to TRBJ2-2, with 8 bases identical to TRBD1. CDR3 length: 16 residues. The junction had 10 bases not matched to a gene; V was cut back by 6 bases and J by 4 bases. Germline CDR1 and CDR2: MDHEN and SYDVKM. The CDR3 bases are TGTGCCAGCAGGACCACCCAGGGGGCTGGCACCGGGGAGCTGTTTTTT. Translation: CASRTTQGAGTGELFF.

This clone was picked up one time. The gene calls are TRBV5-8 and TRBJ2-7; no reliable D call. CDR1 SGHTS and CDR2 YDEGEE come from the germline V gene. Trimming took off 5 bases at V and 3 bases at J, with 9 bases between the two ends. The CDR3 length is 12 residues. The CDR3 sequence is CASRFDNYEQYF. The CDR3 DNA follows: TGTGCCAGCAGATTTGACAACTACGAGCAGTACTTC.

The gene calls are TRBV4-2 and TRBJ2-1; TRBD2 agrees at 14 bases. After removal of 4 bases from V and 9 bases from J, the junction contained 5 bases not matched to a gene. In germline, CDR1 is LGHNA, CDR2 YNFKEQ. The CDR3 extends over 15 amino acids. The CDR3 coding sequence is TGTGCCAGCAGCCCCAGACTAGCGGGAGGGAGTGAGCAGTTCTTC. Residues: CASSPRLAGGSEQFF.

This sequence joins TRBV7-9 and TRBJ1-5; D unresolved. Germline V gives CDR1 SEHNR, CDR2 FQNEAQ (reference sequence). Trimming took 4 bases from V and 5 from J, leaving 15 bases between them. CDR3 length equals 15 residues. The CDR3, as DNA: TGTGCCAGCAGCTCATTTACCGCCGGGGATCAGCCCCAGCATTTT. This encodes CASSSFTAGDQPQHF.

The chain has TRBV7-6 and TRBJ1-1; maybe TRBD1 (6 bases). Trimming stripped 5 bases from V and 2 bases from J, with 15 bases between. The V gene's germline CDR1 is SGHVS and CDR2 FNYEAQ. CDR3 length: 15 amino acids. DNA of the CDR3: TGTGCCAGCAGCAATCCCCCACAGGGTAACACTGAAGCTTTCTTT. The encoded protein is CASSNPPQGNTEAFF.

The chain employs TRBV5-1 and TRBJ1-1; no reliable D call. CDR3 length: 16 residues. Between the trimmed V and J ends, which lost 4 bases and 3 bases, there was a span of 19 bases. CDR1 SGHRS and CDR2 YFSETQ come from the germline V gene. This CDR3 reads CASSPEFQAKDTEAFF. CDR3 nucleotides: TGCGCCAGCAGCCCGGAATTTCAGGCAAAGGACACTGAAGCTTTCTTT.

The J gene is TRBJ2-7, the V gene TRBV9, with 9 nucleotides matching TRBD1. V was clipped by 4 bases and J by 2 bases; unmatched bases: 4. The CDR3 length is 14 residues. CDR1 and CDR2 from the germline V gene are SGDLS and YYNGEE. CDR3 DNA: TGTGCCAGCAGCTGGGGGACAGGGCCCTACGAGCAGTACTTC. Protein: CASSWGTGPYEQYF.

The chain recombines TRBV5-1 with TRBJ1-2, with D unresolved. CDR1 and CDR2 (germline): SGHRS, YFSETQ. CDR3 size: 15 residues. Trimming removed 5 bases from V and 2 bases from J, with 16 bases in between. The DNA of the CDR3 is TGCGCCAGCAGTTCCTCGGACGGCGGGAACTATGGCTACACCTTC. As protein: CASSSSDGGNYGYTF.